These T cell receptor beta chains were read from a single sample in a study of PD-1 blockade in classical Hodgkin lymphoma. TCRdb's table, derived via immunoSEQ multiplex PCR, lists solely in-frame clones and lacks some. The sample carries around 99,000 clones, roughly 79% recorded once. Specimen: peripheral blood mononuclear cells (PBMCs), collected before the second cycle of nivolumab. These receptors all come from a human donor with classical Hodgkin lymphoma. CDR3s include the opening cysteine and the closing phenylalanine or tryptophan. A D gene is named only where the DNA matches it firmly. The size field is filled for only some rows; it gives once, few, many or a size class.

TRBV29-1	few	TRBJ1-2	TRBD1	TGCAGCGTTGAGACAGGGAGGGATGGCTACACCTTC	CSVETGRDGYTF
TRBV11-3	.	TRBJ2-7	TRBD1	TGTGCCAGCAGCCGGACAGGGAACAACGAGCAGTACTTC	CASSRTGNNEQYF
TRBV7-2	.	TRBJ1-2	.	TGTGCCAGCAGCCCCCTTTATGCTAACTATGGCTACACCTTC	CASSPLYANYGYTF
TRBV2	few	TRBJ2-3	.	TGTGCCAGCAGCCCAAGGGGAGATACGCAGTATTTT	CASSPRGDTQYF
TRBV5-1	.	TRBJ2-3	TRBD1	TGCGCCAGCAGCATGACAGGGCGCACAGATACGCAGTATTTT	CASSMTGRTDTQYF
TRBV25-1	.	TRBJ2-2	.	TGTGCCAGCAGTGGGCAGGTGAACACCGGGGAGCTGTTTTTT	CASSGQVNTGELFF
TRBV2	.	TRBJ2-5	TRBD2	TGTGCCAGCAGTCCGGGACTAGGACAAGAGACCCAGTACTTC	CASSPGLGQETQYF
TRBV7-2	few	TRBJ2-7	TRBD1	TGTGCCAGCAGCCCAGGACAGGGCCAGGAGCAGTACTTC	CASSPGQGQEQYF
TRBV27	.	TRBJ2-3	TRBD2	TGTGCCAGCAGTAAACTAGCGGGACTCACAGATACGCAGTATTTT	CASSKLAGLTDTQYF
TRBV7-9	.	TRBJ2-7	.	TGTGCCAGCAGCCCACCCCGGCCAGGGGGGTACGAGCAGTACTTC	CASSPPRPGGYEQYF
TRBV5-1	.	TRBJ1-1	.	TGCGCCAGCAGCTTGGTTGGCAGGGCGATCGTGAACACTGAAGCTTTCTTT	CASSLVGRAIVNTEAFF
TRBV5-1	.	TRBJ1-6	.	TGCGCCAGCAGCTTGGGGAATTCACCCCTCCACTTT	CASSLGNSPLHF
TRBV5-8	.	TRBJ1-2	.	TGTGCCAGCAGCTTACAGGGCAAGAGGGATGGCTACACCTTC	CASSLQGKRDGYTF
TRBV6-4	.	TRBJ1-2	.	TGTGCCAGCAGTGACTCGGGTCACTATGGCTACACCTTC	CASSDSGHYGYTF
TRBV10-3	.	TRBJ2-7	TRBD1	TGTGCCATCAGTGACAGGGGGTCGGCCGAGCAGTACTTC	CAISDRGSAEQYF
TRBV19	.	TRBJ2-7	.	TGTGTACCCAGGCAGCGTTCCCACGAGCAGTACTTC	CVPRQRSHEQYF
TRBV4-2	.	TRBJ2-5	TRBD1	TGTGCCAGCAGCCAAGCGTTGGACAGGGGGCGAGAGACCCAGTACTTC	CASSQALDRGRETQYF
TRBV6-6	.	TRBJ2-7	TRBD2	TGTGCCAGCAGTACATCCGGGACTAGAGGCGAGCAGTACTTC	CASSTSGTRGEQYF
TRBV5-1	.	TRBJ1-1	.	TGCGCCAGCAGCTTGAGACCGAACACTGAAGCTTTCTTT	CASSLRPNTEAFF
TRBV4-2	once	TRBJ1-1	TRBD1	TGTGCCAGCAGCCTGAGGACAGGGGGGACTGAAGCTTTCTTT	CASSLRTGGTEAFF
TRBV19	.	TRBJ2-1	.	TGTGCCAGTAGTATAGGGGACCAGTACAATGAGCAGTTCTTC	CASSIGDQYNEQFF
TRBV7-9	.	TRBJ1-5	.	TGTGCCAGCAGCTTCGGCATTAGCAATCAGCCCCAGCATTTT	CASSFGISNQPQHF
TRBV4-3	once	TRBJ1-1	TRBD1	TGCGCCAGCAGCCAAGGGGACAGGTACACTGAAGCTTTCTTT	CASSQGDRYTEAFF
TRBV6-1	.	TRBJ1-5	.	TGTGCCAGCAGCCAGGGATTTCAGCCCCAGCATTTT	CASSQGFQPQHF
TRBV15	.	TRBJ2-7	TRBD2	TGTGCCACCAGCACCGGGACTAGCTACGAGCAGTACTTC	CATSTGTSYEQYF
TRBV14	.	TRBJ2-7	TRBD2	TGTGCCAGCAGGGCTAGCGGGTCCTACGAGCAGTACTTC	CASRASGSYEQYF
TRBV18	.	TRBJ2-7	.	TGTGCCAGCTCACCAGAAACAGGGAGAGGCGAGCAGTACTTC	CASSPETGRGEQYF
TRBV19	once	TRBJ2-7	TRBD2	TGTGCCAGTAGAAAACTAGCGGGAGGTTCCTACGGGTACGAGCAGTACTTC	CASRKLAGGSYGYEQYF
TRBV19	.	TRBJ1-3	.	TGTGCCAGTAGACAGGGTGCTGGAAACACCATATATTTT	CASRQGAGNTIYF
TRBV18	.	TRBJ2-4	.	TGTGCCAGCTCGTCCGGGGGTATAGACATTCAGTACTTC	CASSSGGIDIQYF
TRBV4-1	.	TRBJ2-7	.	TGCGCCAGCAGCCATCCCTCCGTGGGCTCCTACGAGCAGTACTTC	CASSHPSVGSYEQYF
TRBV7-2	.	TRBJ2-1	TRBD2	TGTGCCAGCCATAGAGCTAGCGGAAATGAGCAGTTCTTC	CASHRASGNEQFF
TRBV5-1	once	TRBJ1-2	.	TGCGCCAGCAGTAGGGACGCTTCCCGTAACTATGGCTACACCTTC	CASSRDASRNYGYTF
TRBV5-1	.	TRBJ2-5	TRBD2	TGCGCCAGCAGCGCGGCGGAGGGAGGGGAGACCCAGTACTTC	CASSAAEGGETQYF
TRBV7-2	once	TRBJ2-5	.	TGTGCCAGCAGCAATTCGCCTGACAGAGGGACCCAGTACTTC	CASSNSPDRGTQYF
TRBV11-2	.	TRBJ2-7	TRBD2	TGTGCCAGCAGCTTAGAAATGGGACTAGCTTACGAGCAGTACTTC	CASSLEMGLAYEQYF
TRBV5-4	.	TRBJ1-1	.	TGTGCCAGCAGCTTGGTACACAGCCCGAACACTGAAGCTTTCTTT	CASSLVHSPNTEAFF
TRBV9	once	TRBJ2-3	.	TGTGCCAGCAGCGTACTCCGCAGAGATATCACAGATACGCAGTATTTT	CASSVLRRDITDTQYF
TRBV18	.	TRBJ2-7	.	TGTGCCAGCTCACCACAAACCACAGGGTCCGAGCAGTACTTC	CASSPQTTGSEQYF
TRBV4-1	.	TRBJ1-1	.	TGCGCCAGCAGCCACATTAGGGGGAACACTGAAGCTTTCTTT	CASSHIRGNTEAFF
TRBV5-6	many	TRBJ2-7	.	TGTGCCAGCAACCAGCGTGGGCTCTCCTACGAGCAGTACTTC	CASNQRGLSYEQYF
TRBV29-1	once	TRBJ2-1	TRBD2	TGCAGCGTTGAGGGGACTAGCCAGAGCCTTCACAATGAGCAGTTCTTC	CSVEGTSQSLHNEQFF
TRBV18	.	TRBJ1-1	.	TGTGCCAGCTCACCAGGGCGGGGGGCTAGGACTGAAGCTTTCTTT	CASSPGRGARTEAFF
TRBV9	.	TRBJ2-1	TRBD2	TGTGCCAGCAGCGTAGACCCCCAACTAGCGGGAGCGCGCAATGAGCAGTTCTTC	CASSVDPQLAGARNEQFF
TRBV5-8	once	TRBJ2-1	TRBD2	TGTGCCAGCCGGGGGGGCAAAGATGAGCAGTTCTTC	CASRGGKDEQFF
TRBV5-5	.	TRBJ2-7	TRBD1	TGTGCCAGCAGCTTAAGGGGGCAGGGATCCTACGAGCAGTACTTC	CASSLRGQGSYEQYF
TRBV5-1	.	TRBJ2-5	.	TGCGCCAGCAGCCCTGGGCGGGACTCACACGGGGAGACCCAGTACTTC	CASSPGRDSHGETQYF
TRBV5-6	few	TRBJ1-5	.	TGTGCCAGCAGCTGGGGACGGAGAACCAATCAGCCCCAGCATTTT	CASSWGRRTNQPQHF
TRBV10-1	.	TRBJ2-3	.	TGCGCCAGCAGTGATGGAGTAACGAAAGATACGCAGTATTTT	CASSDGVTKDTQYF
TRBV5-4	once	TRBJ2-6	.	TGTGCCAGCAGCCACAGGTGGCCCTCTGGGGCCAACGTCCTGACTTTC	CASSHRWPSGANVLTF
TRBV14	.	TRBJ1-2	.	TGTGCCAGCAGCCAAGATCGCGCGGGGCGCGGGGGGAGTGGCTACACCTTC	CASSQDRAGRGGSGYTF
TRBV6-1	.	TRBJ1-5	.	TGTGCCAGCAGTGAGAGAGGGGGTAGCAATCAGCCCCAGCATTTT	CASSERGGSNQPQHF
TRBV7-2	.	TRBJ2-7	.	TGTGCCAGCAGCTCACAGGGCGGCTACGAGCAGTACTTC	CASSSQGGYEQYF
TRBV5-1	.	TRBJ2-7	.	TGCGCCAGCAGCCCCACGAGGGTGGGCTACGAGCAGTACTTC	CASSPTRVGYEQYF
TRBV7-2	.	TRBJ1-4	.	TGTGCCAGCAGCTTACAGGGTGCGACACTCACATCATGGGAAAAACTGTTTTTT	CASSLQGATLTSWEKLFF
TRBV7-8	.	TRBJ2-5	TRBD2	TGTGCCAGCAGCTTAGAGGCTAGCGGGATCGAGACCCAGTACTTC	CASSLEASGIETQYF
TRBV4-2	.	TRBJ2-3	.	TGTGCCAGCAGCCAAGATCTGGGTAGCAGCACAGATACGCAGTATTTT	CASSQDLGSSTDTQYF
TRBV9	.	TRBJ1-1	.	TGTGCCAGCAGCGGGCAGGCTATGAACACTGAAGCTTTCTTT	CASSGQAMNTEAFF
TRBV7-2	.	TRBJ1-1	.	TGTGCCAGCAGCTCTCGTAGGGCGGGCGACACTGAAGCTTTCTTT	CASSSRRAGDTEAFF
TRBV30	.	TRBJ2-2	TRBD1	TGTGCCTGGGGACAGGGTGGCGGGGAGCTGTTTTTT	CAWGQGGGELFF